A single sample is the source of the 21 T cell receptor beta chains below, sequenced in a study of blood T cell repertoires in COVID-19. The method was immunoSEQ multiplex PCR; TCRdb's version includes in-frame clones alone and lacks a portion of them. This sample has approximately 35,000 clones; around 83% occur once, and the top ten carry more than 10%. Material: peripheral blood. The receptor source for this set is a human donor in a cohort sampled during active COVID-19.

The rearrangement joins TRBV5-1 to TRBJ2-7; D might be TRBD2 (5 bases). Trimming removed 0 bases at V and 6 bases at J, with 10 bases between. The germline CDR1 and CDR2 sequences are SGHRS and YFSETQ. The CDR3 consists of 13 residues. CDR3: CASSLGPRAEQYF. The CDR3 DNA is TGCGCCAGCAGCTTGGGCCCGCGGGCCGAGCAGTACTTC.

CDR3: CASSQATGESNQPQHF. The CDR3 DNA is TGTGCCAGCAGCCAGGCGACAGGGGAGAGCAATCAGCCCCAGCATTTT. The V call is TRBV4-2, the J call TRBJ1-5, with 8 bases that match TRBD1. Trimming at V came to 3 bases and at J to 1 base, leaving 5 bases not matched to a gene. Germline assignment: CDR1 LGHNA and CDR2 YNFKEQ. The CDR3 has 16 amino acids.

The V gene is TRBV19, the J gene TRBJ2-1; D perhaps matches TRBD1 (5 bases). There are 14 residues in the CDR3. Germline V lookup: CDR1 LNHDA, CDR2 SQIVND (reference sequence). Trimming shortened V by 6 bases and J by 6 bases, and 15 bases separated the two germline ends. CDR3 DNA: TGTGCCAGTAGACCCGGCCAAAGGGGCAATGAGCAGTTCTTC. The encoded protein is CASRPGQRGNEQFF.

The rearrangement uses TRBV19 and TRBJ2-4; D call uncertain. V lost 3 bases and J lost 0, with 12 bases in between. CDR3 length: 16 residues. Germline lookup yields CDR1 LNHDA and CDR2 SQIVND (reference sequence). The CDR3, as DNA: TGTGCCAGTAGTATTGTTGGAGTCCTAGCCAAAAACATTCAGTACTTC. The encoded protein is CASSIVGVLAKNIQYF. Filled out from reference TRBV19 and TRBJ2-4, the complete variable domain reads DGGITQSPKYLFRKEGQNVTLSCEQNLNHDAMYWYRQDPGQGLRLIYYSQIVNDFQKGDIAEGYSVSREKKESFPLTVTSAQKNPTAFYLCASSIVGVLAKNIQYFGAGTRLSVL.

The CDR3 sequence is CASSLAGRGDFSYEQYF. The CDR3 DNA reads TGCGCCAGCAGCTTGGCGGGTCGGGGGGACTTTTCCTACGAGCAGTACTTC. The chain uses TRBV5-1 and TRBJ2-7, with TRBD2 identical over 7 bases. After removal of 0 bases from V and 1 base from J, the junction contained 10 bases not matched to a gene. Germline CDR1 SGHRS, CDR2 YFSETQ. The CDR3 extends over 17 amino acids.

The rearrangement links TRBV5-1 to TRBJ1-5, with 7 bases lining up with TRBD1. The ends lost 1 base at V and 2 bases at J; junction bases unmatched: 9. From germline, CDR1 is SGHRS and CDR2 YFSETQ. The CDR3 length is 17 residues. CDR3: CASSLRPTGVGNQPQHF. CDR3 bases: TGCGCCAGCAGCTTGCGCCCCACAGGGGTTGGCAATCAGCCCCAGCATTTT.

This CDR3 is CASSEGYGTRQETQYF. The CDR3 nucleotides read TGTGCCAGCAGTGAGGGTTATGGGACTAGACAAGAGACCCAGTACTTC. V and J are TRBV6-1 and TRBJ2-5; 8 bases line up with TRBD2. The germline V gene has CDR1 MNHNS and CDR2 SASEGT. This CDR3 is built from 16 residues. With V trimmed by 3 bases and J by 2 bases, 8 bases remained unmatched.

The J gene is TRBJ2-1, the V gene TRBV7-6, with a weak D call TRBD2 (6 bases). The CDR3 spans 14 residues. Germline values: CDR1 SGHVS, CDR2 FNYEAQ. Trimming took 1 base from V and 9 from J, leaving 13 bases between them. The CDR3 DNA is TGTGCCAGCAGCTTAGTGTCGGGGGTCGGTGAGCAGTTCTTC. Encoded protein: CASSLVSGVGEQFF.

This chain connects TRBV24-1 to TRBJ2-2; 9 positions match TRBD1. Germline CDR1 and CDR2: KGHDR and SFDVKD. This CDR3 contains 17 residues. The V segment lost 4 bases and the J segment 4 bases; nucleotides outside the gene matches: 9. The CDR3 nucleotides are TGTGCCACCAGTGACCAGGGACAGGGCGTGGGCACCGGGGAGCTGTTTTTT. Translating it yields CATSDQGQGVGTGELFF.

This chain connects TRBV5-8 to TRBJ2-7; tentatively, D is TRBD2 (6 bases). The CDR3 extends over 13 amino acids. CDR1 and CDR2 (germline): SGHTS, YDEGEE. Trimming cost V 4 bases and J 3 bases, with 11 bases left between them. This CDR3 is CASSKGTFYEQYF. The DNA of the CDR3 is TGTGCCAGCAGCAAGGGGACTTTCTACGAGCAGTACTTC.

The CDR3 DNA is TGTGCCAGCAGCCGGGGTCCTCCTGGAGGGGCTGAAGCTTTCTTT. Translation gives CASSRGPPGGAEAFF. The chain combines TRBV5-5 with TRBJ1-1, with D perhaps TRBD1 (5 bases). V was shortened by 4 bases and J by 6 bases, with 19 bases between the two germline ends. CDR1 and CDR2 from the germline V gene are SGHKS and YYEKEE (reference sequence). The CDR3 has 15 amino acids.

This clone was seen only a few times. V usage is TRBV4-1 and J usage is TRBJ1-2; the match to TRBD1 covers 7 bases. The length of the CDR3 is 13 residues. J was trimmed by 5 bases and V by 4 bases; bases with no gene match: 4. Germline loops: CDR1 MGHRA, CDR2 YSYEKL. CDR3 in amino acids: CASSPGQSYGYTF. Here the CDR3 DNA reads TGCGCCAGCAGCCCGGGACAGTCTTATGGCTACACCTTC.

This CDR3 reads CASRPSGTPWDTQYF. DNA for the CDR3: TGTGCCAGCAGGCCTTCCGGGACACCCTGGGATACGCAGTATTTT. The chain couples TRBV3-1 (or the pseudogene TRBV3-2) to TRBJ2-3, with D possibly being TRBD1 (6 bases). The CDR3 totals 15 residues. CDR1 is LGHDT and CDR2 is YNNKEL in the germline V gene (reference sequence). The V gene lost 6 bases and the J gene lost 6 bases, with 19 bases spanning the gap.

The chain employs TRBV10-3 and TRBJ1-1, with D uncertain. V was shortened by 5 bases and J by 0 bases, with 7 bases between the two germline ends. The germline V gene encodes CDR1 ENHRY and CDR2 SYGVKD. The length of the CDR3 is 13 residues. The CDR3 region is CAISLQVNTEAFF. The CDR3 DNA is TGTGCCATCAGTCTTCAGGTGAACACTGAAGCTTTCTTT.

V usage is TRBV18 and J usage is TRBJ1-3; D is perhaps TRBD1 (6 bases). Germline V gene lookup returns CDR1 KGHSH and CDR2 LQKENI. The CDR3 has 15 residues. Trimming took 1 base from V and 2 from J, leaving 9 bases between them. DNA for the CDR3: TGTGCCAGCTCACCACGCTGGGACACTGGAAACACCATATATTTT. Translating it yields CASSPRWDTGNTIYF.

J is TRBJ1-5 and V is TRBV5-1; D gene ambiguous. The V end was cut by 2 bases, the J end by 3 bases, with 9 bases between. The germline V gene has CDR1 SGHRS and CDR2 YFSETQ. CDR3 size: 14 residues. CDR3 protein: CASSFSGDNQPQHF. The CDR3 nucleotides are TGCGCCAGCAGCTTCTCCGGGGACAATCAGCCCCAGCATTTT.

This rearrangement joins TRBV7-2 to TRBJ2-1, with 8 positions matching TRBD2. CDR3 length: 14 residues. J was trimmed by 6 bases and V by 4 bases; bases with no gene match: 5. Germline lookup yields CDR1 SGHTA and CDR2 FQGNSA. CDR3 DNA sequence: TGTGCCAGCAGCTGGGCGGGGGGCATCAATGAGCAGTTCTTC. Translation gives CASSWAGGINEQFF.

In this sample, this clone turned up a few times. The chain carries TRBV28 and TRBJ1-3; no firm D call. CDR3 size: 13 residues. From germline, CDR1 is MDHEN and CDR2 SYDVKM. Trimming pared 4 bases from V and 0 bases from J, leaving 4 bases between. Written as DNA, the CDR3 is TGTGCCAGCAGTTGGGCCTCTGGAAACACCATATATTTT. Translated: CASSWASGNTIYF. Drawing the rest from reference TRBV28 and TRBJ1-3, the complete variable domain is DVKVTQSSRYLVKRTGEKVFLECVQDMDHENMFWYRQDPGLGLRLIYFSYDVKMKEKGDIPEGYSVSREKKERFSLILESASTNQTSMYLCASSWASGNTIYFGEGSWLTVV.

The chain joins TRBV20-1 to TRBJ2-3; possible D gene TRBD2, 6 bases. The germline CDR1 and CDR2 sequences are DFQATT and SNEGSKA (reference sequence). Trimming took off 3 bases at V and 2 bases at J, with 15 bases between the two ends. The CDR3 contains 15 residues. CDR3 residues: CSASPRSGYTDTQYF. CDR3 DNA sequence: TGCAGTGCTAGTCCCCGTAGCGGATACACAGATACGCAGTATTTT.

This clone has just one count. The chain has TRBV5-6 and TRBJ1-6; the D gene is possibly TRBD1 (6 bases). This CDR3 has 15 amino acids. Germline V gene sequence: CDR1 SGHDT, CDR2 YYEEEE. Trimming pared 7 bases from V and 4 bases from J, leaving 15 bases between. In nucleotides, the CDR3 is TGTGCCAGCGGGGGCTCCGAGGCGTATAATTCACCCCTCCACTTT. This gives the protein CASGGSEAYNSPLHF.

The chain has TRBV7-9 and TRBJ1-1, with 10 bases fitting TRBD1. Trimming removed 4 bases from V and 1 base from J; junction bases left unmatched: 3. The CDR3 totals 15 residues. Germline-derived CDR1 and CDR2 are SEHNR and FQNEAQ (reference sequence). The CDR3 coding sequence is TGTGCCAGCAGCTCTTGGACAGGGGGGAACACTGAAGCTTTCTTT. Its translation is CASSSWTGGNTEAFF.